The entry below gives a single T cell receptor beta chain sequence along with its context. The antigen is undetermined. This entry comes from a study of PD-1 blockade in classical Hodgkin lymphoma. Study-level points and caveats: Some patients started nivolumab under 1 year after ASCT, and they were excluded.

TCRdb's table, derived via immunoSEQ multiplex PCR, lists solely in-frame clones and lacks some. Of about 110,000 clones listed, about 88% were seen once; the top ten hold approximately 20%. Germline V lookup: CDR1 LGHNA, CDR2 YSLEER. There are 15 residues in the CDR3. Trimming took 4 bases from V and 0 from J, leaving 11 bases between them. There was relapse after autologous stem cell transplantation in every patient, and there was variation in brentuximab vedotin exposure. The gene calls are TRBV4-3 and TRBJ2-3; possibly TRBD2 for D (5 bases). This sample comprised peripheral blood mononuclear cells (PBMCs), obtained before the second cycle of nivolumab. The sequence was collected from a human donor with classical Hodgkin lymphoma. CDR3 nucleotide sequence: TGCGCCAGCAGCCGGACGAGCGGAAGCACAGATACGCAGTATTTT. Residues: CASSRTSGSTDTQYF.